This entry describes one T cell receptor beta chain. The same CDR3 can be traced to other DNA sequences in this sample. The record originates from a study of control samples from healthy donors and cancer patients. The repertoire was sequenced with immunoSEQ multiplex PCR; TCRdb's copy has only in-frame clones and lacks some. The sample lists about 79,000 clones, roughly 93% occurring once. This CDR3 has 12 amino acids. V was trimmed by 1 base and J by 6 bases, leaving 7 bases between them. Per the germline V gene, CDR1 is SEHNR and CDR2 is FQNEAQ (reference sequence). The clonotype comes from a woman aged 40 to 50 with lung cancer. The sequenced sample consisted of PBMCs. The chain employs TRBV7-9 and TRBJ2-7; D is unresolved. Here the CDR3 DNA reads TGTGCCAGCAGCTTAGGACAACCCGAGCAGTACTTC. Protein product: CASSLGQPEQYF.